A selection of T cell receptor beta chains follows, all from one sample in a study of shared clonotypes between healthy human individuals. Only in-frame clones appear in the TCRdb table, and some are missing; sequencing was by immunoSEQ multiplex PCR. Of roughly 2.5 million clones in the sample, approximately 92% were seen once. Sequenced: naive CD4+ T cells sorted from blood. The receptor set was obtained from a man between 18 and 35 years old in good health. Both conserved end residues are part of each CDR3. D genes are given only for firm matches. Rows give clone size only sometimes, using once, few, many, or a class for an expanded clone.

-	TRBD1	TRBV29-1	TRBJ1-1	TGCAGCGTTGAAGAACAGGGGGAGGCGGAAGCTTTCTTT	CSVEEQGEAEAFF
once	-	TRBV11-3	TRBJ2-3	TGTGCCAGCAGCTTATCAGGGATAGATACGCAGTATTTT	CASSLSGIDTQYF
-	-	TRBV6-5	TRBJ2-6	TGTGCCAGCAGTTACGTGGGAGCGGGGGCCAACGTCCTGACTTTC	CASSYVGAGANVLTF
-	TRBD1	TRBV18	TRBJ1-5	TGTGCCAGCTCACCTACCTCCTCGGGGACAGGTCGCAATCAGCCCCAGCATTTT	CASSPTSSGTGRNQPQHF
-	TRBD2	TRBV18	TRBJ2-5	TGTGCCAGCTCAACAGGGACTAGCGGGAAAGAGACCCAGTACTTC	CASSTGTSGKETQYF
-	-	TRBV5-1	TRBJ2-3	TGCGCCAGCAGCTTTAACGGTGCTCGTACAGATACGCAGTATTTT	CASSFNGARTDTQYF
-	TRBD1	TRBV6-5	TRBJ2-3	TGTGCCAGCAGAGCTAGGACAGGGGAAACGCAGTATTTT	CASRARTGETQYF
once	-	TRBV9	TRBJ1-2	TGTGCCAGCAGCGTAGGGGGCGGGAATAACTATGGCTACACCTTC	CASSVGGGNNYGYTF
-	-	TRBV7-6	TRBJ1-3	TGTGCCAGCAGCTTAAGCGGCGGCTCTGGAAACACCATATATTTT	CASSLSGGSGNTIYF
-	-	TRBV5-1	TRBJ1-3	TGCGCCAGCAGCTTGGGAGGTTTCAATGGAAACACCATATATTTT	CASSLGGFNGNTIYF
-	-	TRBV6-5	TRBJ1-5	TGTGCCAGCAGTTATTCGAAAGCAAGCAATCAGCCCCAGCATTTT	CASSYSKASNQPQHF
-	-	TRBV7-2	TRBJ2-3	TGTGCCAGCAGCTTAACTTATTCAGATACGCAGTATTTT	CASSLTYSDTQYF
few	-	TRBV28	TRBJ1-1	TGTGCCAGCAGTGAGGGGACTGAAGCTTTCTTT	CASSEGTEAFF
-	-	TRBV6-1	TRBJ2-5	TGTGCCAGCAGTTCAGAGCAAGAGACCCAGTACTTC	CASSSEQETQYF
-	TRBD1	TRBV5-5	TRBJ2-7	TGTGCCAGCAGCACGACAGGGATCTCCTACGAGCAGTACTTC	CASSTTGISYEQYF
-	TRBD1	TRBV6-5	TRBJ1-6	TGCGCAACAGGGGATAATTCACCCCTCCACTTT	CATGDNSPLHF
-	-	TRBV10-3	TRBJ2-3	TGTGCCATCAGTGACAACACAGATACGCAGTATTTT	CAISDNTDTQYF
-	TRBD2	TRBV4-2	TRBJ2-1	TGTGCCAGCAGCCAACTAGCGGCCTCCTACAATGAGCAGTTCTTC	CASSQLAASYNEQFF
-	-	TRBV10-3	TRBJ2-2	TGTGCCATCAGTGGCAACGAGGGACACCCGAACACCGGGGAGCTGTTTTTT	CAISGNEGHPNTGELFF
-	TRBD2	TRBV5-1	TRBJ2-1	TGCGCCAGCAGCTTGGGCGGGACTAGCCGCAATGAGCAGTTCTTC	CASSLGGTSRNEQFF
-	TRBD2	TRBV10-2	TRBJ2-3	TGCGCGAGCAAGACTAGCGGGGGGGCAGATACGCAGTATTTT	CASKTSGGADTQYF
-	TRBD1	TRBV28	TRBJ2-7	TGTGCCAGCAAGGACAGGGCCTACGAGCAGTACTTC	CASKDRAYEQYF
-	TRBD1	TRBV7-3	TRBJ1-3	TGTGCCAGCAGCTTAACCCTTCTAACCGGGACAGGGCTGAGGAGGTTCGGAAACACCATATATTTT	CASSLTLLTGTGLRRFGNTIYF
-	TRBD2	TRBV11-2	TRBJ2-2	TGTGCCAGCAGCTTAGATCTAGCGGGAGGGCCGGGCACCGGGGAGCTGTTTTTT	CASSLDLAGGPGTGELFF
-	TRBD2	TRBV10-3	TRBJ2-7	TGTGCCATCAGTGGGGGTAGCGGGTTCTCCTACGAGCAGTACTTC	CAISGGSGFSYEQYF
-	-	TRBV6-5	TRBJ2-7	TGTGCCAGCAGTGACCGGGCCCTAAATCCCGAGCAGTACTTC	CASSDRALNPEQYF
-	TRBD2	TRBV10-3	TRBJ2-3	TGTGCCATCAGTGAGTCGGGACCTAAAGCGGGGGGTACGCAGTATTTT	CAISESGPKAGGTQYF
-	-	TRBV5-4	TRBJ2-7	TGTGCCAGCAGCTTGCTTAGTCCGGGAGCCTACGAGCAGTACTTC	CASSLLSPGAYEQYF
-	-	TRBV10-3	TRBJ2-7	TGTGCCATCAGTCGACAAGGAGGCCCCCTTGGCTACGAGCAGTACTTC	CAISRQGGPLGYEQYF
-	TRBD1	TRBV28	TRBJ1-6	TGTGCCAGCAGCTTACAGGGGTCCCATTCACCCCTCCACTTT	CASSLQGSHSPLHF
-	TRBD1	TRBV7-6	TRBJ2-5	TGTGCCAGCAGCTACGACAGGGGATGGGAGACCCAGTACTTC	CASSYDRGWETQYF
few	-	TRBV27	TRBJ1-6	TGTGCCAGCAGTAGCCGACAGGCCTATAATTCACCCCTCCACTTT	CASSSRQAYNSPLHF
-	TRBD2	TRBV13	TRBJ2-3	TGTGCCAGCAGCTTAGGGGGGACTAGCGGGCTGACAGATACGCAGTATTTT	CASSLGGTSGLTDTQYF
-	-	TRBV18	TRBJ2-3	TGTGCCAGCTCACCCCGGGGTATAAGCACAGATACGCAGTATTTT	CASSPRGISTDTQYF
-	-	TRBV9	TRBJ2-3	TGTGCCAGCAGCAAGCGGAGGCAGGTGGGCACAGATACGCAGTATTTT	CASSKRRQVGTDTQYF